What follows describes a single T cell receptor beta chain. Its target is unknown. The CDR3 extends over 12 amino acids. The ends lost 7 bases at V and 5 bases at J; junction bases unmatched: 3. CDR1 is MNHEY, CDR2 SVGAGI, per germline. This record belongs to a study of naive and memory T cell subsets. Findings of the study overall: Naive repertoires, especially CD8, held a few larger clonotypes, possibly memory cells re-expressing CD45RA.

Both TRBC1 and TRBC2 were covered by a beta constant-region primer of two equimolar oligonucleotides. The ligated cDNA underwent four PCR rounds using SP2 and nested alpha and beta constant-region primers. Using its own MiXCR run on the UMI-ligation and nested PCR reads, TCRdb lists one record per CDR3 protein. This sample has over 110,000 distinct CDR3 sequences; approximately 18% occur once, and the top ten carry roughly 0.68%. Sequencing was performed on naive CD8+ T cells from blood. This rearrangement joins TRBV6-5 to TRBJ2-3; 7 nucleotides agree with TRBD2. The receptor was derived from a human donor in good health. The CDR3 DNA follows: TGTGCCAGCATGGGGGGGGGAGATACGCAGTATTTT. This codes for CASMGGGDTQYF.